This T cell receptor (beta chain) was observed in a study of blood T cell repertoires in COVID-19 (dated by TCRdb to 2019 to 2021). Regarding the study in general: Samples from collaborators originated in the United States, Italy and Spain and spanned both the acute and convalescent phases of COVID-19. The material from the prospective study consisted of cDNA or gDNA derived from T cells, B-cell-depleted T cells, or PBMCs. The dataset comprised deeply sampled blood TCRbeta repertoires from subjects exposed to, actively infected with, or recovered from COVID-19. The repertoires were released in a freely available public database meant as a resource for research on the immune response to SARS-CoV-2. Samples came from the ongoing ImmuneRACE study (first 160 participants) plus 1,254 subjects from 6 global collaborators. A de-identified subject ID, COVID-19 status, age in years and sex were almost always included in the sample metadata. Where available, HLA class I and class II types were taken from metadata supplied by the sample provider and were not determined by assay-based typing. Paper-wide results and their limitations: Clinical and demographic metadata were provided uncurated, with the amount varying by source and participant.

TCRbeta CDR3 regions were amplified from genomic DNA using the immunoSEQ Assay, a bias-controlled multiplex PCR. Regarding the original processing steps: The number of nucleated cells in each sample was estimated from the amplification of reference gene primers within the assay. To quantify the absolute abundance of each unique TCRbeta CDR3 rearrangement, sequence reads were collapsed and filtered. For each sample, productive Simpson clonality was calculated as the square root of Simpson's diversity index across productive rearrangements. Entries here come from immuneACCESS through TCRdb and include only in-frame sequences with V and J called. Some clones fail to appear in such tables; in the studies checked, an unresolved V gene covers under half of the shortfall, and the cause of the remainder is unknown. Clone size and V and J calls were adopted from that table, with D and trimming inferred from the DNA. The table for this sample lists 10,000 or so clones; 75% to 90% of them were counted only once. The ten largest make up around 5% of the sample.

Each collaborating institution followed its own protocols to collect whole blood in K2EDTA tubes. Collaborator samples were shipped for TCRbeta analysis as frozen whole blood, isolated PBMCs, or DNA extracted from either sample type. The count of this clone is one. It has no known antigen specificity. Base qualities are not recorded, but no much larger clone differs from it by a single base. Relative to germline, V is missing 6 bases and J is missing 2 bases, with 8 bases of the junction outside any gene match. Looking up the germline V gene (reference sequence) yields CDR1 MNHNY and CDR2 SVGAGI. Counted from cysteine to phenylalanine, this CDR3 has 16 amino acids. The retained sequence is limited to the CDR3, 48 bases, with the frame set at the first base.

The sequencing sample was made of peripheral blood. This clonotype was sampled from a human donor in a cohort sampled during active COVID-19. This chain joins TRBV6-6 to TRBJ2-5, and TRBD2 matches 11 of the central bases. The nucleotides read TGTGCCAGCAGGGATAGCGGGGGGGGAATACAAGAGACCCAGTACTTC. Its protein reads: CASRDSGGGIQETQYF.